This TCR beta chain was profiled in a study of radiotherapy plus CTLA-4 blockade in lung cancer (dated by TCRdb to the late 2010s). Study-wide context: Objective responses occurred in roughly 19% of enrolled patients, and around 29% achieved disease control. General study outcomes and caveats: TCR clones derived from tumors expanded in peripheral blood after treatment with radiotherapy and ipilimumab. Increased serum interferon-beta after radiation, together with early dynamic changes in blood T cell clones, were reported to be the strongest predictors of response.

The germline ends are 18 bases apart after V is trimmed by 7 bases and J by 0 bases. From the cysteine up to the phenylalanine, the CDR3 has a length of 16 residues. CDR3 DNA is the only sequence kept; it has 48 bases, read in frame from the first base. The germline V gene supplies CDR1 SGHAT and CDR2 FQNNGV. With respect to this clone: What this receptor recognizes is not known. No base-level quality is on record; no much larger clone is a single base apart.

Focal radiation therapy combined with CTLA-4 blockade (ipilimumab) was tested in patients with chemo-refractory metastatic non-small-cell lung cancer. The library was built by means of the immunoSEQ multiplex PCR assay. In TCRdb, the immuneACCESS table is reduced to in-frame sequences with V and J assigned. These tables do not hold every clone; where another copy was compared, an unresolved V gene accounts for under half, and the others remain unexplained. Within this sample are 120,000 or so clones, with approximately 90% of them counted one time only. In total, the top ten clones hold about 7% of the sample.

The chain is encoded by TRBV11-2 joined to TRBJ1-1, with a weak D call of TRBD1 (5 bases match). The receptor comes from a human donor with non-small cell lung cancer that progressed on radiotherapy plus ipilimumab. The material was peripheral blood, obtained from a patient treated with radiotherapy plus ipilimumab. The nucleotide sequence is given as TGTGCCAGCAACCTCGCGGGGGGAGGAATGAACACTGAAGCTTTCTTT. It translates to CASNLAGGGMNTEAFF.